What follows are 23 T cell receptor beta chains derived from one specimen sequenced in a study of blood T cell repertoires in COVID-19. Sequenced by immunoSEQ multiplex PCR; TCRdb stores in-frame clones only, minus some. The table has about 170,000 clones, around 83% seen once. The sequenced sample consisted of peripheral blood. The origin of the receptors is a woman aged 70-85 years who had recovered from COVID-19.

V is TRBV6-2 or TRBV6-3 and J is TRBJ2-7, with D maybe TRBD2 (6 bases). The CDR3 spans 15 residues. From germline, CDR1 is MNHEY and CDR2 SVGEGT. Trimming removed 0 bases at V and 4 bases at J, with 13 bases between. CDR3 DNA sequence: TGTGCCAGCAGTTACTCTCCCACTAGCACGTACGAGCAGTACTTC. Translation gives CASSYSPTSTYEQYF.

The CDR3 loop reads CASSPPGTGVPYEQYF. CDR3 bases: TGTGCCAGCAGCCCCCCCGGGACAGGGGTCCCCTACGAGCAGTACTTC. This chain uses TRBV3-1 (or the pseudogene TRBV3-2) with TRBJ2-7, with 10 bases identical to TRBD1. The CDR3 extends over 16 amino acids. The ends lost 4 bases at V and 2 bases at J; junction bases unmatched: 8. Per the germline V gene, CDR1 is LGHDT and CDR2 is YNNKEL (reference sequence).

V is TRBV19 and J is TRBJ1-5; 9 bases are shared with TRBD1. Looked up from germline, CDR1 is LNHDA and CDR2 is SQIVND (reference sequence). This CDR3 spans 17 amino acids. Trimming removed 5 bases from V and 4 bases from J; junction bases left unmatched: 12. DNA for the CDR3: TGTGCCAGTAGTCCGCGACAGGGGGACGGGAAAAATCAGCCCCAGCATTTT. This encodes CASSPRQGDGKNQPQHF.

This clone was observed a few times. This chain joins TRBV4-2 and TRBJ2-5, with D tentatively TRBD2 (6 bases). Per the germline V gene, CDR1 is LGHNA and CDR2 is YNFKEQ. Between the trimmed V and J ends, which lost 4 bases and 8 bases, there was a span of 23 bases. The CDR3 has 16 residues. The CDR3 region has the DNA TGTGCCAGCAGCCCATCAGGGCGGGGACTCCGAATTACCCAGTACTTC. Translating gives CASSPSGRGLRITQYF.

The chain uses TRBV27 and TRBJ2-7, with 8 bases matching TRBD1. The V segment lost 5 bases and the J segment 3 bases; nucleotides outside the gene matches: 9. The CDR3 loop spans 15 amino acids. Germline V CDR1 and CDR2: MNHEY, SMNVEV (reference sequence). CDR3 sequence (DNA): TGTGCCAGCAGTGCGCCCGGGACAGGCGGCTACGAGCAGTACTTC. It translates to CASSAPGTGGYEQYF.

The rearrangement links TRBV27 to TRBJ2-3; 10 positions agree with TRBD1. V shed 6 bases, J shed 7 bases, and the junction held 10 bases outside the gene matches. Germline values: CDR1 MNHEY, CDR2 SMNVEV (reference sequence). This CDR3 comprises 15 residues. The CDR3 region has the DNA TGTGCCAGCAGCCCCCGGGACAGGGGAAGGAATACGCAGTATTTT. Its translation is CASSPRDRGRNTQYF.

The chain carries TRBV18 and TRBJ2-6, with TRBD2 matching 7 bases. The length of the CDR3 is 15 residues. The V gene's germline CDR1 is KGHSH and CDR2 LQKENI. Unmatched junction bases numbered 8, after V lost 8 bases and J lost 4 bases. The DNA of the CDR3 is TGTGCCAGCCCCCCGGCGGGGGACGGGGCCAACGTCCTGACTTTC. Protein product: CASPPAGDGANVLTF.

The chain uses TRBV18 and TRBJ1-1; 8 bases align to TRBD1. CDR1 is KGHSH, CDR2 LQKENI, per germline. The CDR3 runs 17 residues. The J segment lost 4 bases and the V segment lost 2 bases, leaving 12 bases of the junction unmatched. CDR3 nucleotide sequence: TGTGCCAGCTCACCAGGGGCTCAAACAGGGGGGAGCACTGAAGCTTTCTTT. This codes for CASSPGAQTGGSTEAFF.

This clone showed up just a few times. V is TRBV19 and J is TRBJ2-3, with D perhaps matching TRBD2 (6 bases). CDR3 size: 17 residues. CDR1 LNHDA and CDR2 SQIVND come from the germline V gene (reference sequence). V shed 7 bases and J shed 0 bases, with 20 bases lying between them. Here the CDR3 reads CASTPPPGTPSTDTQYF. For the CDR3, the DNA is TGTGCCAGTACCCCACCCCCCGGGACTCCTAGCACAGATACGCAGTATTTT.

As concerns this clone: At one end the junction does not follow the germline gene, possibly because of a read error. V usage is TRBV9 and J usage is TRBJ1-2; perhaps TRBD1 as D (6 bases). CDR1 is SGDLS, CDR2 YYNGEE, per germline. The CDR3 is 14 residues long. DNA for the CDR3: TGTGCCAGCAGCGCCGGGGGGCAGCCCGAATTGGGAGTCTTC. Translated: CASSAGGQPELGVF. Looking up the rest from reference TRBV9 and TRBJ1-2 gives the full variable domain: DSGVTQTPKHLITATGQRVTLRCSPRSGDLSVYWYQQSLDQGLQFLIQYYNGEERAKGNILERFSAQQFPDLHSELNLSSLELGDSALYFCASSAGGQPELGVFGSGTRLTVV.

This clone was seen at least ten times. The chain employs TRBV5-1 and TRBJ1-6; a weak D match, TRBD1 (5 bases). Trimming removed 4 bases from V and 7 bases from J, with 12 bases in between. There are 14 residues in the CDR3. Germline-derived CDR1 and CDR2 are SGHRS and YFSETQ. In DNA, the CDR3 is TGCGCCAGCAGCCCTGACCCAGGGAATTCACCCCTCCACTTT. Its translation is CASSPDPGNSPLHF.

The chain uses TRBV6-5 and TRBJ1-4; D gene uncertain. The CDR3 consists of 15 residues. From germline, CDR1 is MNHEY and CDR2 SVGAGI. The V gene lost 2 bases and the J gene lost 8 bases, with 15 bases spanning the gap. CDR3 nucleotide sequence: TGTGCCAGCAGTTACACCTTACGGGGTGAGGAAAAACTGTTTTTT. Translating it yields CASSYTLRGEEKLFF.

The chain employs TRBV10-3 and TRBJ1-2, with 12 nucleotides matching TRBD1. The junction had 3 bases not matched to a gene; V was cut back by 1 base and J by 6 bases. CDR3 length equals 15 residues. Per the germline V gene, CDR1 is ENHRY and CDR2 is SYGVKD. The CDR3 region is CAISEWDRGLDGYTF. The CDR3 DNA follows: TGTGCCATCAGTGAGTGGGACAGGGGGCTCGATGGCTACACCTTC.

Details on this clone: The sample carries other DNA sequences with the same CDR3. The chain is built from TRBV18 and TRBJ1-1, with 9 bases that match TRBD1. The J segment lost 1 base and the V segment lost 6 bases, leaving 3 bases of the junction unmatched. This CDR3 spans 14 amino acids. Germline CDR1 and CDR2: KGHSH and LQKENI. CDR3 residues: CASSPDRGNTEAFF. The CDR3 DNA reads as TGTGCCAGCTCCCCGGACAGGGGGAACACTGAAGCTTTCTTT. The variable domain in full, with the rest retrieved from reference TRBV18 and TRBJ1-1, is NAGVMQNPRHLVRRRGQEARLRCSPMKGHSHVYWYRQLPEEGLKFMVYLQKENIIDESGMPKERFSAEFPKEGPSILRIQQVVRGDSAAYFCASSPDRGNTEAFFGQGTRLTVV.

The chain links TRBV6-6 to TRBJ1-5; a weak D match, TRBD1 (5 bases). The CDR3 runs 14 residues. The V end lost 2 bases, the J end lost 4 bases, and 9 bases lay between the germline ends. Germline V CDR1 and CDR2: MNHNY, SVGAGI (reference sequence). The CDR3 is CASSYPGGNQPQHF. Here the CDR3 DNA reads TGTGCCAGCAGTTACCCGGGGGGTAATCAGCCCCAGCATTTT.

This rearrangement joins TRBV7-2 to TRBJ1-5, with D unresolved. The V gene lost 3 bases and the J gene lost 5 bases, with 17 bases spanning the gap. The CDR3 covers 16 residues. In germline, CDR1 is SGHTA, CDR2 FQGNSA. The CDR3 nucleotides are TGTGCCAGCAGCTTTGGACGGGGTTCCGGGGATCAGCCCCAGCATTTT. This encodes CASSFGRGSGDQPQHF. Using reference TRBV7-2 and TRBJ1-5 for the parts outside the CDR3, the full variable domain is GAGVSQSPSNKVTEKGKDVELRCDPISGHTALYWYRQSLGQGLEFLIYFQGNSAPDKSGLPSDRFSAERTGGSVSTLTIQRTQQEDSAVYLCASSFGRGSGDQPQHFGDGTRLSIL.

The count of this clone is one. Written as DNA, the CDR3 is TGTGCCACCAGGCGGGGGACACCCTCCTACGAGCAGTACTTC. Translated: CATRRGTPSYEQYF. The chain employs TRBV6-5 and TRBJ2-7; D is possibly TRBD2 (7 bases). Germline V gives CDR1 MNHEY, CDR2 SVGAGI. CDR3 length: 14 residues. Between the trimmed V and J ends, which lost 10 bases and 0 bases, there was a span of 16 bases.

The V gene is TRBV2, the J gene TRBJ2-1, with D perhaps matching TRBD2 (5 bases). V shed 7 bases and J shed 0 bases, with 7 bases lying between them. This CDR3 has 13 amino acids. From germline, CDR1 is SNHLY and CDR2 FYNNEI. The CDR3 spells CASMGSSYNEQFF. In DNA form, the CDR3 reads TGTGCCAGCATGGGGAGCTCCTACAATGAGCAGTTCTTC.

The CDR3 reads CASSLDNYGHNEQFF. CDR3 coding DNA: TGTGCCAGCAGCTTGGACAATTATGGGCACAATGAGCAGTTCTTC. V is TRBV5-6 and J is TRBJ2-1; no definite D call. The length of the CDR3 is 15 residues. Germline V gives CDR1 SGHDT, CDR2 YYEEEE. Trimming took off 0 bases at V and 5 bases at J, with 12 bases between the two ends. Drawing the rest from reference TRBV5-6 and TRBJ2-1, the complete variable domain is DAGVTQSPTHLIKTRGQQVTLRCSPKSGHDTVSWYQQALGQGPQFIFQYYEEEERQRGNFPDRFSGHQFPNYSSELNVNALLLGDSALYLCASSLDNYGHNEQFFGPGTRLTVL.

V is TRBV19 and J is TRBJ1-2, with TRBD1 matching over 8 bases. The CDR3 has 13 amino acids. V lost 5 bases, J lost 8 bases, and 7 bases stayed unmatched. Germline assignment: CDR1 LNHDA and CDR2 SQIVND (reference sequence). The CDR3 DNA follows: TGTGCCAGTAGTGGAGGTCGGGACAGGGGCTACACCTTC. It codes for CASSGGRDRGYTF.

This sequence joins TRBV19 and TRBJ1-5; 7 bases line up with TRBD1. Germline V gene sequence: CDR1 LNHDA, CDR2 SQIVND (reference sequence). J was trimmed by 3 bases and V by 4 bases; bases with no gene match: 9. This CDR3 region has 16 residues. DNA for the CDR3: TGTGCCAGTAGTAGAATTGGGACAGAGATCAATCAGCCCCAGCATTTT. Translated: CASSRIGTEINQPQHF.

The gene calls are TRBV4-3 and TRBJ2-1, with a weak D call TRBD2 (6 bases). CDR1 and CDR2 (germline): LGHNA, YSLEER. Between the trimmed V and J ends, which lost 0 bases and 5 bases, there was a span of 17 bases. This CDR3 spans 17 amino acids. The CDR3 is CASSQDLVGRGNNEQFF. For the CDR3, the DNA is TGCGCCAGCAGCCAAGATCTCGTGGGGCGGGGTAACAATGAGCAGTTCTTC.

This clone was seen once. This sequence joins TRBV29-1 and TRBJ2-1; 13 nucleotides agree with TRBD2. The V segment lost 3 bases and the J segment 8 bases; nucleotides outside the gene matches: 4. This CDR3 comprises 14 residues. In germline, CDR1 is SQVTM, CDR2 ANQGSEA. Here the CDR3 DNA reads TGCAGCGTTGAGGGGGGGACTAGCGGGGATGAGCAGTTCTTC. Its protein is CSVEGGTSGDEQFF.